The 30 T cell receptor beta chains listed next were all sequenced from one sample in a study of tumor-infiltrating lymphocytes in localized non-small cell lung cancer. Sequencing was performed with immunoSEQ multiplex PCR; in TCRdb, only in-frame clones are kept and a portion is missing. Of roughly 15,000 clones listed, approximately 70% are singletons. Sequencing input: lung tumor tissue. These receptors all come from a human donor with non-small cell lung cancer.

The V and J genes are TRBV6-5 and TRBJ1-6; no definite D call. Germline V gene data show CDR1 as MNHEY and CDR2 as SVGAGI. There are 15 residues in the CDR3. Trimming cost V 2 bases and J 0 bases, with 5 bases left between them. CDR3 sequence: CASSYGSSYNSPLHF. The CDR3 bases are TGTGCCAGCAGTTACGGGAGCTCCTATAATTCACCCCTCCACTTT.

This rearrangement joins TRBV5-4 to TRBJ2-7; TRBD1 aligns across 10 bases. Per the germline V gene, CDR1 is SGHNT and CDR2 is YYREEE (reference sequence). This CDR3 is built from 16 residues. V trimming: 0 bases; J trimming: 7 bases; junction bases outside the gene matches: 10. The CDR3 nucleotides are TGTGCCAGCAGCTTGGATGGAGGGGGACAGGGGCGAGAGCAGTACTTC. Encoded protein: CASSLDGGGQGREQYF. Drawing the rest from reference TRBV5-4 and TRBJ2-7, the complete variable domain is ETGVTQSPTHLIKTRGQQVTLRCSSQSGHNTVSWYQQALGQGPQFIFQYYREEENGRGNFPPRFSGLQFPNYSSELNVNALELDDSALYLCASSLDGGGQGREQYFGPGTRLTVT.

In the case of this clone: The junction does not match germline at one end; this may be a read error. The chain recombines TRBV5-3 with TRBJ2-2; TRBD1 aligns across 8 bases. TRBV5-3 is an open reading frame, and its role is uncertain. The CDR3 is 14 residues long. CDR3 sequence: CASSLGQGTGELFF. CDR3 sequence (DNA): TGTGCCAGCAGCTTAGGACAGGGCACCGGGGAGCTGTTTTTT.

The CDR3 protein is CASTTGNTEAFF. CDR3 DNA sequence: TGTGCCAGCACCACGGGGAACACTGAAGCTTTCTTT. The rearrangement uses TRBV6-6 and TRBJ1-1; no reliable D call. V lost 7 bases and J lost 1, with 7 bases in between. Germline CDR1 reads MNHNY; CDR2 reads SVGAGI (reference sequence). The CDR3 length is 12 residues.

CDR3 DNA sequence: TGTGCCAGCAGTTGGAACACCCTTCGGGCATCGCAGTACTTC. This gives the protein CASSWNTLRASQYF. The V gene is TRBV27, the J gene TRBJ2-7; D remains ambiguous. V lost 4 bases to trimming and J lost 9 bases, with 19 bases between them. Per germline, CDR1 MNHEY and CDR2 SMNVEV (reference sequence). The CDR3 covers 14 residues.

The chain employs TRBV18 and TRBJ2-6; no reliable D call. This CDR3 has 15 amino acids. V was shortened by 5 bases and J by 2 bases, with 10 bases between the two germline ends. The germline V gene has CDR1 KGHSH and CDR2 LQKENI. CDR3 protein: CASSDKYAGANVLTF. As DNA, the CDR3 is TGTGCCAGCTCAGATAAGTATGCTGGGGCCAACGTCCTGACTTTC.

This chain joins TRBV7-8 and TRBJ2-1; 13 nucleotides align to TRBD2. The CDR3 totals 18 residues. After removal of 1 base from V and 2 bases from J, the junction contained 5 bases not matched to a gene. Germline V lookup: CDR1 SGHVS, CDR2 FQNEAQ. As DNA, the CDR3 is TGTGCCAGCAGCTTAGGAACTAGCGGGAGGGCCACCTACAATGAGCAGTTCTTC. As protein: CASSLGTSGRATYNEQFF.

This chain links TRBV7-2 with TRBJ2-7; no definite D call. Trimming shortened V by 6 bases and J by 0 bases, and 12 bases separated the two germline ends. The germline V gene encodes CDR1 SGHTA and CDR2 FQGNSA. This CDR3 is 14 amino acids long. The CDR3 protein is CASSLGPSSYEQYF. The CDR3 bases are TGTGCCAGCAGTCTCGGACCTTCCTCCTACGAGCAGTACTTC.

This chain uses TRBV11-1 with TRBJ1-2; a weak D match, TRBD1 (5 bases). V shed 5 bases and J shed 3 bases, with 10 bases lying between them. CDR1 is SGHAT, CDR2 FQDESV, per germline (reference sequence). The CDR3 sequence is 13 residues long. In DNA form, the CDR3 reads TGTGCCAGCAGCAAGACAGAAGACTATGGCTACACCTTC. This sequence encodes CASSKTEDYGYTF.

This clone was detected once. V gene TRBV5-4 combines with J gene TRBJ2-3, with 7 nucleotides matching TRBD2. V gave up 5 bases and J gave up 2 bases; unmatched junction bases: 11. The CDR3 sequence is 16 residues long. Germline lookup yields CDR1 SGHNT and CDR2 YYREEE (reference sequence). The CDR3 loop reads CASSRGRLAPTDTQYF. In nucleotides, the CDR3 is TGTGCCAGCAGTCGGGGCAGACTAGCACCCACAGATACGCAGTATTTT. Combining the CDR3 with reference TRBV5-4 and TRBJ2-3 gives the whole variable domain ETGVTQSPTHLIKTRGQQVTLRCSSQSGHNTVSWYQQALGQGPQFIFQYYREEENGRGNFPPRFSGLQFPNYSSELNVNALELDDSALYLCASSRGRLAPTDTQYFGPGTRLTVL.

On this clone: The CDR3 end shows no conserved phenylalanine or tryptophan, and so a read error is likely. V is TRBV29-1 and J is TRBJ1-1; 7 nucleotides line up with TRBD1. Trimming took 5 bases from V and 0 from J; bases not matched to a gene: 3. The CDR3 is 13 amino acids. Germline-derived CDR1 and CDR2 are SQVTM and ANQGSEA. CDR3 amino acids: CSVRQGMNTEAFL. The CDR3 DNA reads TGCAGCGTTAGACAGGGAATGAACACTGAAGCTTTCCTT.

This clone occurred a few times. This chain links TRBV18 with TRBJ1-2; the match to TRBD1 covers 8 bases. V lost 5 bases to trimming and J lost 4 bases; unmatched junction nucleotides: 12. The germline V gene has CDR1 KGHSH and CDR2 LQKENI. The CDR3 loop spans 16 amino acids. The CDR3 DNA is TGTGCCAGCTCAGGGAGGGACAGGCCTAACCCCTATGGCTACACCTTC. This encodes CASSGRDRPNPYGYTF.

J is TRBJ2-1 and V is TRBV7-9; TRBD1 might be the D (8 bases). CDR3 length equals 15 residues. V dropped 6 bases and J dropped 8 bases, with 20 bases sitting between them. Germline V gene sequence: CDR1 SEHNR, CDR2 FQNEAQ (reference sequence). The CDR3 nucleotides read TGTGCCAGCAGGCAAAGACAGGGGAGGGTAGATGAGCAGTTCTTC. This codes for CASRQRQGRVDEQFF.

The genes are TRBV18 and TRBJ2-3; possible D gene TRBD2, 5 bases. With 3 bases removed from V and 4 bases from J, the gap between germline ends came to 17 bases. The CDR3 length is 16 residues. CDR1 and CDR2 from the germline V gene are KGHSH and LQKENI. The CDR3 DNA is TGTGCCAGCTCACCGATTCTAGCACAAGGAGCAGATACGCAGTATTTT. This gives the protein CASSPILAQGADTQYF.

In DNA, the CDR3 is TGTGCCAGCTCGACTAGCGAGACCTCCTACGAGCAGTACTTC. It yields the protein CASSTSETSYEQYF. The chain has TRBV18 and TRBJ2-7, with 8 bases lining up with TRBD2. Germline loops: CDR1 KGHSH, CDR2 LQKENI. CDR3 length equals 14 residues. The V and J ends lost 6 bases and 0 bases, in that order; junction bases with no gene match: 4. The complete variable domain, with remaining parts taken from reference TRBV18 and TRBJ2-7, reads NAGVMQNPRHLVRRRGQEARLRCSPMKGHSHVYWYRQLPEEGLKFMVYLQKENIIDESGMPKERFSAEFPKEGPSILRIQQVVRGDSAAYFCASSTSETSYEQYFGPGTRLTVT.

The rearrangement uses TRBV5-1 and TRBJ2-7; possible D gene TRBD2, 6 bases. CDR1 SGHRS and CDR2 YFSETQ come from the germline V gene. Trimming left V 0 bases short and J 7 bases short, with 20 bases between. The CDR3 is 16 residues long. The CDR3, as DNA: TGCGCCAGCAGCTTGGTAGCGGATCCCTACCCTATTGAGCAGTACTTC. As protein: CASSLVADPYPIEQYF.

The CDR3 sequence: CASSRRDSGGDEQFF. The DNA of the CDR3 is TGTGCCAGCAGCCGCCGGGACTCAGGAGGCGATGAGCAGTTCTTC. The chain joins TRBV7-9 to TRBJ2-1; TRBD2 might be the D (6 bases). CDR1 is SEHNR, CDR2 FQNEAQ, per germline (reference sequence). The CDR3 spans 15 residues. V lost 5 bases to trimming and J lost 8 bases, with 19 bases between them.

V gene TRBV4-2 combines with J gene TRBJ1-1, with TRBD1 identical over 7 bases. CDR3 size: 15 residues. J gave up 3 bases and V 2 bases, and 6 bases lay outside the gene matches. Germline V gives CDR1 LGHNA, CDR2 YNFKEQ. In DNA, the CDR3 is TGTGCCAGCAGCCAAAGAGGGGGCGCGGACACTGAAGCTTTCTTT. This encodes CASSQRGGADTEAFF.

The chain is built from TRBV30 and TRBJ2-1, with 7 bases fitting TRBD2. This CDR3 contains 14 residues. Germline CDR1 GTSNPN, CDR2 SVGIG (reference sequence). V was clipped by 4 bases and J by 8 bases; unmatched bases: 11. The CDR3 DNA is TGTGCCTGGAACCTAGGCGGGAGTATCCATGAGCAGTTCTTC. Translated: CAWNLGGSIHEQFF.

This chain connects TRBV2 to TRBJ2-5, with D uncertain. Trimming left V 4 bases short and J 4 bases short, with 7 bases between. Per germline, CDR1 SNHLY and CDR2 FYNNEI. This CDR3 has 12 residues. For the CDR3, the DNA is TGTGCCAGCAGTGTGGAAATAGAGACCCAGTACTTC. It codes for CASSVEIETQYF.

The rearrangement links TRBV15 to TRBJ2-5; tentative D call: TRBD2 (5 bases). The CDR3 is made up of 17 amino acids. Deletions cut 0 bases from V and 2 bases from J, with 16 bases between. CDR1 LNHNV and CDR2 YYDKDF come from the germline V gene (reference sequence). This CDR3 reads CATSRDTASRRQETQYF. DNA for the CDR3: TGTGCCACCAGCAGAGATACCGCTAGCAGGCGGCAAGAGACCCAGTACTTC.

The chain joins TRBV7-9 to TRBJ2-1; no clear D gene. The CDR3 has 14 amino acids. The germline V gene encodes CDR1 SEHNR and CDR2 FQNEAQ (reference sequence). V dropped 2 bases and J dropped 8 bases, with 13 bases sitting between them. CDR3: CASSLRPIGDEQFF. The CDR3 DNA follows: TGTGCCAGCAGCTTAAGGCCGATTGGGGATGAGCAGTTCTTC. The variable domain in full, with the rest retrieved from reference TRBV7-9 and TRBJ2-1, is DTGVSQNPRHKITKRGQNVTFRCDPISEHNRLYWYRQTLGQGPEFLTYFQNEAQLEKSRLLSDRFSAERPKGSFSTLEIQRTEQGDSAMYLCASSLRPIGDEQFFGPGTRLTVL.

The chain uses TRBV6-1 and TRBJ2-7; TRBD2 matches 9 bases. V dropped 9 bases and J dropped 3; count of bases not matched to a gene: 6. In germline, CDR1 is MNHNS, CDR2 SASEGT. This CDR3 spans 13 amino acids. Here the CDR3 DNA reads TGTGCCAGTCAAAAGCGGGAGGACTACGAGCAGTACTTC. Translated: CASQKREDYEQYF.

The rearrangement uses TRBV27 and TRBJ2-1; a possible D gene is TRBD2 (5 bases). The CDR3 is 12 residues long. Germline CDR1 reads MNHEY; CDR2 reads SMNVEV (reference sequence). With 10 bases removed from V and 7 bases from J, the gap between germline ends came to 14 bases. This CDR3 is CATSRGKNEQFF. The CDR3 nucleotides read TGTGCCACCTCTCGAGGGAAAAATGAGCAGTTCTTC.

J is TRBJ2-1 and V is TRBV6-1; 13 bases are shared with TRBD2. Germline V lookup: CDR1 MNHNS, CDR2 SASEGT. The CDR3 loop spans 14 amino acids. The junction had 8 bases not matched to a gene; V was cut back by 6 bases and J by 12 bases. CDR3 loop: CASRSGLAGVGQFF. The CDR3 DNA is TGTGCCAGCAGGAGCGGACTAGCGGGAGTCGGGCAGTTCTTC.

The chain employs TRBV11-1 and TRBJ2-1; the match to TRBD2 covers 7 bases. Germline V gives CDR1 SGHAT, CDR2 FQDESV (reference sequence). Germline trimming cut 4 bases from V and 2 bases from J; bases unmatched to any gene: 2. The CDR3 sequence is 14 residues long. The CDR3 DNA follows: TGTGCCAGCAGCTCCGGGAGGACCTACAATGAGCAGTTCTTC. Its translation: CASSSGRTYNEQFF. The full variable domain, in which reference TRBV11-1 and TRBJ2-1 provide the parts outside the CDR3, is EAEVAQSPRYKITEKSQAVAFWCDPISGHATLYWYRQILGQGPELLVQFQDESVVDDSQLPKDRFSAERLKGVDSTLKIQPAELGDSAMYLCASSSGRTYNEQFFGPGTRLTVL.

The chain employs TRBV28 and TRBJ2-7; 7 bases map to TRBD2. The trim removed 5 bases at V and 1 base at J, leaving 8 bases unmatched. The CDR3 spans 15 residues. CDR1 is MDHEN and CDR2 is SYDVKM in the germline V gene. CDR3 residues: CASSPGGSTSYEQYF. As DNA, the CDR3 is TGTGCCAGCAGTCCCGGCGGGAGCACGTCCTACGAGCAGTACTTC.

The rearrangement links TRBV9 to TRBJ2-1, with 8 bases identical to TRBD2. Germline V gives CDR1 SGDLS, CDR2 YYNGEE. The V and J ends lost 2 bases and 5 bases, in that order; junction bases with no gene match: 6. The CDR3 contains 15 residues. The CDR3 protein is CASSVGGRLDNEQFF. CDR3 sequence (DNA): TGTGCCAGCAGCGTCGGCGGGAGGCTCGACAATGAGCAGTTCTTC.

The gene calls are TRBV6-1 and TRBJ2-1; the D is unclear. Germline-derived CDR1 and CDR2 are MNHNS and SASEGT. The CDR3 consists of 12 residues. Trimming stripped 6 bases from V and 9 bases from J, with 12 bases between. The CDR3 nucleotides read TGTGCCAGCAGCCCAGCATCGGGTGAGCAGTTCTTC. Encoded protein: CASSPASGEQFF.

The chain combines TRBV18 with TRBJ2-3; a weak D match, TRBD2 (6 bases). Germline lookup yields CDR1 KGHSH and CDR2 LQKENI. CDR3 length: 15 residues. V lost 6 bases to trimming and J lost 7 bases, with 20 bases between them. CDR3 amino acids: CASSPGESRGNTQYF. The CDR3 bases are TGTGCCAGCTCCCCGGGGGAGAGTCGCGGGAATACGCAGTATTTT.